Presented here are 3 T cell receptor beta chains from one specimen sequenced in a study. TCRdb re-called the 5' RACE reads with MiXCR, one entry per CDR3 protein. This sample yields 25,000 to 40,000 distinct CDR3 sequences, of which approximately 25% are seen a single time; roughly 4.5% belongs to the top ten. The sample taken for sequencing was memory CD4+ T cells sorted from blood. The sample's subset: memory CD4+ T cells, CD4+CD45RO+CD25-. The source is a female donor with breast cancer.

CDR3 sequence (DNA): TGTGCCAGCAGCTCAGTCACCCCGGGACGGAATTATGGCTACACCTTC. Residues: CASSSVTPGRNYGYTF. V and J are TRBV7-9 and TRBJ1-2, with a weak D call TRBD1 (5 bases). Trimming pared 4 bases from V and 5 bases from J, leaving 20 bases between. The CDR3 runs to 16 residues. Germline CDR1 and CDR2: SEHNR and FQNEAQ (reference sequence).

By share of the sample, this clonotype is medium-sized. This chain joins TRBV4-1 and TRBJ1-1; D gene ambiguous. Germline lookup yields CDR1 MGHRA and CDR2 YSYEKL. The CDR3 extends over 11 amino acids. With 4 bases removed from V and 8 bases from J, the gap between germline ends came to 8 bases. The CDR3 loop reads CASSLGVEAFF. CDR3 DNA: TGCGCCAGCAGCCTAGGCGTCGAAGCTTTCTTT.

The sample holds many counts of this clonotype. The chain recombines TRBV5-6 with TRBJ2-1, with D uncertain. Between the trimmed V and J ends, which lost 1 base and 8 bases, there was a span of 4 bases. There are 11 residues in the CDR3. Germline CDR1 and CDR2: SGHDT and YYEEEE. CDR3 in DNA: TGTGCCAGCAGCTTGTCAGATGAGCAGTTCTTC. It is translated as CASSLSDEQFF. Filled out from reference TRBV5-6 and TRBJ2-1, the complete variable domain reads DAGVTQSPTHLIKTRGQQVTLRCSPKSGHDTVSWYQQALGQGPQFIFQYYEEEERQRGNFPDRFSGHQFPNYSSELNVNALLLGDSALYLCASSLSDEQFFGPGTRLTVL.